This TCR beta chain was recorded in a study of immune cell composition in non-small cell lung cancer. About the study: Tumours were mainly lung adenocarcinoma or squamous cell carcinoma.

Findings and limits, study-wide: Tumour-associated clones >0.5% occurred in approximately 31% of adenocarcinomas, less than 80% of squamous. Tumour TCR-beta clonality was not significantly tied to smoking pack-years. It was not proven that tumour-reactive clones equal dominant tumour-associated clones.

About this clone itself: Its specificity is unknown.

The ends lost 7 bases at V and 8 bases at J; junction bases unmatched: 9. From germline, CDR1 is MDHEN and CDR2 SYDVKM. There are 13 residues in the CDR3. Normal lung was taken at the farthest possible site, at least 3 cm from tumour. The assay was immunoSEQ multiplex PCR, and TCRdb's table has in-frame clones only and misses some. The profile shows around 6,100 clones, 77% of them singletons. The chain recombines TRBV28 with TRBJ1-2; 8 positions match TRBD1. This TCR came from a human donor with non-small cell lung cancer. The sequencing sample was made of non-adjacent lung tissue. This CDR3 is CASKDRGMEGYTF. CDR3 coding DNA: TGTGCCAGCAAAGACAGGGGAATGGAGGGCTACACCTTC.